Listed below are T cell receptor beta chains from one sample, sequenced in a study of T cells in Graves' hyperthyroidism and ophthalmopathy. TCRdb re-analysed the multiplex PCR reads in MiXCR, keeping a single row per CDR3 protein. The sample includes under 700,000 distinct CDR3 sequences, roughly 46% seen only once; the top ten take approximately 8.2%. Sample: peripheral blood or thyroid tissue (not recorded which). The origin of the receptors is a woman between 18 and 29 years old with Graves' hyperthyroidism. CDR3s include the opening cysteine and the closing phenylalanine or tryptophan. Each record gives: CDR3 protein, J gene, clone size, V gene. Clone size, where shown, is once, few, many, or a class for clones that have expanded.

CASSSHRGDTEAFF,TRBJ1-1,few,TRBV7-9
CASSPLRTGAPLHF,TRBJ1-6,-,TRBV12-3/TRBV12-4
CAISEDGGYEQYF,TRBJ2-7,many,TRBV10-3
CASSPQGAGSPLHF,TRBJ1-6,-,TRBV7-3
CASSETGRIVYGYTF,TRBJ1-2,few,TRBV12-3/TRBV12-4
CASSEGRGEQYF,TRBJ2-7,-,TRBV7-3
CSASPRVAGGPETQYF,TRBJ2-5,few,TRBV20-1
CASSIWGTGGLANTGELFF,TRBJ2-2,-,TRBV19
CASGTGGHETQYF,TRBJ2-5,-,TRBV12-3/TRBV12-4
CASRLGQDYGYTF,TRBJ1-2,-,TRBV6-1
CASSRGQANTGAFF,TRBJ1-1,once,TRBV7-9
CSLMQGQGDEQYF,TRBJ2-7,few,TRBV20-1
CATSGHGTAQETQYF,TRBJ2-5,-,TRBV15
CASTATSGLGRYEQYF,TRBJ2-7,-,TRBV7-9
CASSSGQGWNGYTF,TRBJ1-2,many,TRBV7-9
CSARGEAGATREQYF,TRBJ2-7,few,TRBV20-1
CASSESLLAGRWF,TRBJ2-7,many,TRBV2
CASRHSGGSDTQYF,TRBJ2-3,-,TRBV7-3
CSASRDPTEAFF,TRBJ1-1,-,TRBV20-1
CASSKRDPEKLFF,TRBJ1-4,-,TRBV7-4
CATDGSNQPQETQYF,TRBJ2-5,-,TRBV24-1
CASSSWQETQYF,TRBJ2-5,many,TRBV11-2
CSARTEKLFF,TRBJ1-4,many,TRBV29-1
CSARQGELNQPQHF,TRBJ1-5,-,TRBV29-1
CASRGESFGNEKLFF,TRBJ1-4,many,TRBV2
CASSPQRTGYGYTF,TRBJ1-2,few,TRBV6-6
CASRWTGGDYGYTF,TRBJ1-2,few,TRBV10-3
CACSARRDSTTNEKLFF,TRBJ1-4,-,TRBV25-1
CASSMSSANYGYTF,TRBJ1-2,few,TRBV19
CSDLTGSRGYTF,TRBJ1-2,-,TRBV29-1
CASSQDRSNYGYTF,TRBJ1-2,-,TRBV14
CAISDQGGGQPQHF,TRBJ1-5,-,TRBV10-3
CASSHRQGDEQYF,TRBJ2-7,many,TRBV19
CATSDLGTPRWPQHF,TRBJ1-5,many,TRBV24-1
CASSLRQGRDGNTIYF,TRBJ1-3,-,TRBV7-3
CASRRLAGEVGELFF,TRBJ2-2,-,TRBV6-5
CASSFSVTEDYEQYF,TRBJ2-7,-,TRBV7-9
CATSESGTGGGYTGELFF,TRBJ2-2,-,TRBV24-1
CSVRGQGASGWFF,TRBJ1-4,-,TRBV29-1
CSVEDWPREGGYTF,TRBJ1-2,few,TRBV29-1
CASSEYRDQPQHF,TRBJ1-5,few,TRBV2
CASSSGTPGNTIYF,TRBJ1-3,many,TRBV7-6
CASRDPGQGRTEAFF,TRBJ1-1,-,TRBV19
CASTLRAGSEKLFF,TRBJ1-4,-,TRBV19
CASSYSGIEEKLFF,TRBJ1-4,-,TRBV9
CASTTGRGVGNTEAFF,TRBJ1-1,-,TRBV19
CSARDPASGSYEQYF,TRBJ2-7,once,TRBV20-1
CASSEGGRGKANEKLFF,TRBJ1-4,-,TRBV9
CASSLQGMGYGYTF,TRBJ1-2,-,TRBV11-2
CASSQGRTQYF,TRBJ2-5,-,TRBV7-2
CSVTVSAAATFF,TRBJ1-1,many,TRBV29-1